What follows are 18 T cell receptor beta chains derived from one specimen sequenced in a study of OX40 agonist ivuxolimab in advanced cancers. Some clones are missing from TCRdb's copy, which holds only in-frame ones; the method was immunoSEQ multiplex PCR. The sample holds roughly 55,000 clones; 70% to 80% are singletons and the top ten take roughly 4.5%. The sequenced sample was CD4+ or CD8+ T cells sorted from blood, obtained in a trial of the OX40 agonist ivuxolimab. The source is an adult with an advanced solid tumor such as melanoma, head and neck, liver or kidney cancer.

The chain recombines TRBV6-9 with TRBJ1-5; D remains unclear. Germline V gives CDR1 MNHGY, CDR2 SVAAGI. Trimming cost V 0 bases and J 3 bases, with 12 bases left between them. This CDR3 region has 16 residues. The DNA for the CDR3 is TGTGCCAGCAGTTATTCGTATCCCCCCGCCAATCAGCCCCAGCATTTT. Encoded protein: CASSYSYPPANQPQHF.

The chain carries TRBV7-2 and TRBJ1-5, with TRBD1 matching 9 bases. The CDR3 runs to 18 residues. V lost 1 base to trimming and J lost 0 bases; unmatched junction nucleotides: 7. CDR1 is SGHTA and CDR2 is FQGNSA in the germline V gene. In DNA, the CDR3 is TGTGCCAGCAGCTTAGGAACAGGGGGCCCATATAGCAATCAGCCCCAGCATTTT. It encodes CASSLGTGGPYSNQPQHF. Using reference TRBV7-2 and TRBJ1-5 for the parts outside the CDR3, the full variable domain is GAGVSQSPSNKVTEKGKDVELRCDPISGHTALYWYRQSLGQGLEFLIYFQGNSAPDKSGLPSDRFSAERTGGSVSTLTIQRTQQEDSAVYLCASSLGTGGPYSNQPQHFGDGTRLSIL.

This clone was detected only once. This chain joins TRBV19 and TRBJ2-7; 9 bases are a match to TRBD1. With 3 bases clipped from V and 5 bases from J, the junction kept 5 bases outside the gene matches. This CDR3 is built from 14 residues. CDR1 LNHDA and CDR2 SQIVND come from the germline V gene (reference sequence). CDR3 in amino acids: CASSMTGGRHEQYF. The CDR3 DNA sequence: TGTGCCAGTAGTATGACAGGGGGACGGCACGAGCAGTACTTC. Drawing the rest from reference TRBV19 and TRBJ2-7, the complete variable domain is DGGITQSPKYLFRKEGQNVTLSCEQNLNHDAMYWYRQDPGQGLRLIYYSQIVNDFQKGDIAEGYSVSREKKESFPLTVTSAQKNPTAFYLCASSMTGGRHEQYFGPGTRLTVT.

J is TRBJ1-2 and V is TRBV27; TRBD1 might be the D (5 bases). The germline V and J ends were trimmed by 5 bases and 2 bases, with 12 bases remaining between them. CDR3 length: 14 residues. Germline V gives CDR1 MNHEY, CDR2 SMNVEV (reference sequence). CDR3 in DNA: TGTGCCAGCAGTCGGTTCGGGGGAAACTATGGCTACACCTTC. Amino acid sequence: CASSRFGGNYGYTF.

J is TRBJ1-3 and V is TRBV28; TRBD1 matches at 12 bases. CDR1 is MDHEN and CDR2 is SYDVKM in the germline V gene. Trimming removed 4 bases from V and 5 bases from J; junction bases left unmatched: 6. CDR3 length equals 16 residues. The CDR3 here is CASSSLGTGGRNTIYF. As DNA, the CDR3 is TGTGCCAGCAGTTCTCTCGGGACAGGGGGCAGAAACACCATATATTTT.

This sequence joins TRBV19 and TRBJ2-5; no definite D call. CDR1 is LNHDA, CDR2 SQIVND, per germline (reference sequence). V shed 3 bases and J shed 0 bases, with 11 bases lying between them. This CDR3 comprises 15 residues. CDR3 sequence: CASSIRSPYQETQYF. In DNA, the CDR3 is TGTGCCAGTAGTATTCGGTCCCCGTACCAAGAGACCCAGTACTTC.

The chain employs TRBV2 and TRBJ2-1; no reliable D call. This CDR3 spans 14 amino acids. Germline CDR1 is SNHLY and CDR2 is FYNNEI. V shed 0 bases and J shed 11 bases, with 14 bases lying between them. The CDR3 coding sequence is TGTGCCAGCAGTGAAGCCGCTAGTCGAGGAAAGCAGTTCTTC. It codes for CASSEAASRGKQFF.

The chain employs TRBV7-9 and TRBJ1-4; D is uncertain. The CDR3 is 15 residues long. Trimming took off 6 bases at V and 6 bases at J, with 17 bases between the two ends. Germline CDR1 SEHNR, CDR2 FQNEAQ (reference sequence). CDR3: CASSLTRATYEKLFF. CDR3 bases: TGTGCCAGCAGTTTAACCCGGGCCACCTATGAAAAACTGTTTTTT.

This clone is labeled medium-sized (0.01 to 0.1%). The rearrangement links TRBV19 to TRBJ1-3; TRBD1 is a possible D gene (6 bases). CDR3 length: 16 residues. Germline V gene sequence: CDR1 LNHDA, CDR2 SQIVND (reference sequence). Trimming took 1 base from V and 0 from J, leaving 10 bases between them. As DNA, the CDR3 is TGTGCCAGTAGTATAGGAGGACAGTCCTCTGGAAACACCATATATTTT. This encodes CASSIGGQSSGNTIYF.

The rearrangement links TRBV13 to TRBJ2-7, with a weak D call TRBD2 (5 bases). CDR1 and CDR2 from the germline V gene are PRHDT and FYEKMQ (reference sequence). This CDR3 region has 14 residues. V lost 7 bases and J lost 6, with 19 bases in between. This chain's CDR3 is CASTPSGIGFEQYF. Written as DNA, the CDR3 is TGTGCCAGCACCCCCTCCGGGATTGGCTTCGAGCAGTACTTC.

This clone was counted between two and nine times. The CDR3 reads CATSTSGTPNEQFF. The CDR3 coding sequence is TGTGCCACCTCGACTAGCGGGACCCCCAACGAGCAGTTCTTC. The chain carries TRBV9 and TRBJ2-1; the match to TRBD2 covers 11 bases. There are 14 residues in the CDR3. V lost 9 bases and J lost 10; bases outside the gene matches: 12. Germline assignment: CDR1 SGDLS and CDR2 YYNGEE.

This clone has a handful of counts. V gene TRBV6-1 combines with J gene TRBJ1-5; D uncertain. This CDR3 spans 12 amino acids. CDR1 is MNHNS, CDR2 SASEGT, per germline. V was trimmed by 5 bases and J by 7 bases, leaving 9 bases between them. CDR3 in DNA: TGTGCCAGCAGTCGATACGAGCAGCCCCAGCATTTT. Protein: CASSRYEQPQHF.

The chain couples TRBV7-9 to TRBJ1-5; D unclear. CDR1 SEHNR and CDR2 FQNEAQ come from the germline V gene (reference sequence). This CDR3 contains 14 residues. V lost 5 bases and J lost 5, with 13 bases in between. The CDR3 DNA is TGTGCCAGCAGCCCCCAAAGATGGGATCAGCCCCAGCATTTT. This encodes CASSPQRWDQPQHF.

The rearrangement joins TRBV7-2 to TRBJ2-1; TRBD2 matches 11 bases. CDR1 is SGHTA and CDR2 is FQGNSA in the germline V gene. The V gene end was trimmed by 5 bases and the J gene end by 6 bases; junction bases not matched to a gene: 6. There are 15 residues in the CDR3. Written as DNA, the CDR3 is TGTGCCAGCAGCCCCGGGACTAGCGGCTTCAATGAGCAGTTCTTC. This gives the protein CASSPGTSGFNEQFF.

This clone was counted a single time. The gene calls are TRBV28 and TRBJ2-5, with 7 bases that match TRBD2. Germline trimming cut 7 bases from V and 3 bases from J; bases unmatched to any gene: 8. Germline V gives CDR1 MDHEN, CDR2 SYDVKM. The CDR3 runs 14 residues. This CDR3 reads CASNYRGGEETQYF. The CDR3 bases are TGTGCCAGCAATTACCGGGGAGGGGAAGAGACCCAGTACTTC. Complete variable domain (other parts from reference TRBV28 and TRBJ2-5): DVKVTQSSRYLVKRTGEKVFLECVQDMDHENMFWYRQDPGLGLRLIYFSYDVKMKEKGDIPEGYSVSREKKERFSLILESASTNQTSMYLCASNYRGGEETQYFGPGTRLLVL.

The chain employs TRBV25-1 and TRBJ1-2; 7 nucleotides line up with TRBD1. Looked up from germline, CDR1 is MGHDK and CDR2 is SYGVNS. The CDR3 length is 16 residues. J gave up 1 base and V 10 bases, and 15 bases lay outside the gene matches. As DNA, the CDR3 is TGTGCCACGAAAGGAGGGGGCGGGGGGTTTAACTATGGCTACACCTTC. The encoded protein is CATKGGGGGFNYGYTF.

The V gene is TRBV21-1, the J gene TRBJ2-2; the D call TRBD2 from the table was never checked on the DNA. TRBV21-1 is classified as a pseudogene. CDR3 length equals 17 residues. The CDR3: CASSKREKRGDTGELFF. The CDR3, as DNA: TGTGCCAGCAGCAAAAGGGAGAAACGGGGAGACACCGGGGAGCTGTTTTTT.

The V call is TRBV7-2, the J call TRBJ1-5, with unresolved D. Germline CDR1 SGHTA, CDR2 FQGNSA. V was shortened by 1 base and J by 9 bases, with 10 bases between the two germline ends. The CDR3 has 13 amino acids. The CDR3 loop is CASSLEYDGPQHF. In nucleotides, the CDR3 is TGTGCCAGCAGCTTAGAATACGATGGGCCCCAGCATTTT. The full variable domain, completed using reference TRBV7-2 and TRBJ1-5, is GAGVSQSPSNKVTEKGKDVELRCDPISGHTALYWYRQSLGQGLEFLIYFQGNSAPDKSGLPSDRFSAERTGGSVSTLTIQRTQQEDSAVYLCASSLEYDGPQHFGDGTRLSIL.